Following are 27 T cell receptor beta chains from one sample sequenced in a study of blood T cell repertoires in COVID-19. The protocol was immunoSEQ multiplex PCR, while the TCRdb copy is restricted to in-frame clones and leaves out a portion. The sample has approximately 86,000 clones, more than 80% seen once; the top ten hold over 9%. The specimen sequenced was peripheral blood. The source is a woman in her 70s with acute or convalescent COVID-19.

This clone was picked up a small number of times. The rearrangement uses TRBV18 and TRBJ2-2, with 9 nucleotides matching TRBD1. The V gene's germline CDR1 is KGHSH and CDR2 LQKENI. Trimming took 5 bases from V and 4 from J; bases not matched to a gene: 11. The CDR3 has 17 residues. CDR3 in DNA: TGTGCCAGCTCATCTCAGACAGGGGGGAGAATCACCGGGGAGCTGTTTTTT. Its translation: CASSSQTGGRITGELFF.

The chain recombines TRBV7-9 with TRBJ1-1, with a tentative D call TRBD1 (6 bases). The V and J ends lost 3 bases and 4 bases respectively, with 12 bases between them. The CDR3 totals 14 residues. Germline CDR1 is SEHNR and CDR2 is FQNEAQ (reference sequence). The CDR3 bases are TGTGCCAGCAGCTTTGGGGGCGGGGGCACTGAAGCTTTCTTT. Translation: CASSFGGGGTEAFF.

V gene TRBV7-2 combines with J gene TRBJ1-1; tentative D call: TRBD1 (5 bases). The germline V gene has CDR1 SGHTA and CDR2 FQGNSA. CDR3 size: 14 residues. V was pared by 5 bases and J by 6 bases, with 16 bases between. CDR3 residues: CASSPTKGVAEAFF. For the CDR3, the DNA is TGTGCCAGCAGCCCAACCAAAGGGGTGGCTGAAGCTTTCTTT.

The V and J genes are TRBV5-1 and TRBJ2-2; 9 nucleotides match TRBD1. Germline V gene data show CDR1 as SGHRS and CDR2 as YFSETQ. V lost 4 bases to trimming and J lost 6 bases; unmatched junction nucleotides: 10. This CDR3 has 16 amino acids. In nucleotides, the CDR3 is TGCGCCAGCAGCCCTCGACAGGGGGGCACGGCCGGGGAGCTGTTTTTT. Translated: CASSPRQGGTAGELFF.

This rearrangement joins TRBV7-8 to TRBJ1-6; 7 bases are shared with TRBD1. Germline V gene lookup returns CDR1 SGHVS and CDR2 FQNEAQ. This CDR3 region has 15 residues. V shed 1 base and J 7 bases; nucleotides not matched to a gene: 4. The CDR3: CASSLGVGGNSPLHF. Here the CDR3 DNA reads TGTGCCAGCAGCTTAGGGGTAGGGGGCAATTCACCCCTCCACTTT.

The chain couples TRBV6-5 to TRBJ2-7, with 9 positions matching TRBD2. Unmatched junction bases numbered 6, after V lost 7 bases and J lost 2 bases. Germline CDR1 and CDR2: MNHEY and SVGAGI. This CDR3 has 14 amino acids. As DNA, the CDR3 is TGTGCCAGCAACGCGGGAGGGCGGACCTACGAGCAGTACTTC. Protein sequence: CASNAGGRTYEQYF.

The V and J genes are TRBV2 and TRBJ2-1; D perhaps matches TRBD1 (5 bases). CDR1 and CDR2 (germline): SNHLY, FYNNEI. Trimming removed 1 base from V and 12 bases from J, with 13 bases in between. This CDR3 is 13 amino acids long. CDR3 nucleotide sequence: TGTGCCAGCAGTGAAGGTTCAGGGTATTGGCAGTTCTTC. Encoded protein: CASSEGSGYWQFF.

The J gene is TRBJ1-5, the V gene TRBV19; tentative D call: TRBD1 (5 bases). The CDR3 is 15 residues long. V was shortened by 6 bases and J by 4 bases, with 16 bases between the two germline ends. Germline assignment: CDR1 LNHDA and CDR2 SQIVND (reference sequence). CDR3 residues: CASRDRGFLNQPQHF. The CDR3 DNA reads as TGTGCCAGTAGAGATAGGGGTTTTCTTAATCAGCCCCAGCATTTT. Combining the CDR3 with reference TRBV19 and TRBJ1-5 gives the whole variable domain DGGITQSPKYLFRKEGQNVTLSCEQNLNHDAMYWYRQDPGQGLRLIYYSQIVNDFQKGDIAEGYSVSREKKESFPLTVTSAQKNPTAFYLCASRDRGFLNQPQHFGDGTRLSIL.

This clone appeared once. CDR3 DNA: TGTGCCAGCAGCAGCTATGAGGGGGACAGGGAACCAGATACGCAGTATTTT. Translated, it gives CASSSYEGDREPDTQYF. The chain employs TRBV21-1 and TRBJ2-3; TRBD1, the D gene given by the table, was not confirmed from the DNA. TRBV21-1 is an annotated pseudogene. The CDR3 has 17 residues.

J is TRBJ2-7 and V is TRBV5-6, with TRBD2 as a possible D gene (5 bases). Germline CDR1 and CDR2: SGHDT and YYEEEE. With 6 bases removed from V and 2 bases from J, the gap between germline ends came to 15 bases. The CDR3 extends over 14 amino acids. The CDR3 spells CASTPFGVPYEQYF. CDR3 coding DNA: TGTGCCAGCACCCCCTTCGGGGTCCCCTACGAGCAGTACTTC.

This chain links TRBV5-4 with TRBJ1-1; D perhaps matches TRBD1 (5 bases). Trimming took 3 bases from V and 4 from J, leaving 13 bases between them. Germline V lookup: CDR1 SGHNT, CDR2 YYREEE (reference sequence). This CDR3 contains 14 residues. The CDR3 reads CASSSVQGGTEAFF. As DNA, the CDR3 is TGTGCCAGCAGCTCGGTCCAGGGCGGCACTGAAGCTTTCTTT.

The chain recombines TRBV30 with TRBJ1-2; tentative D call: TRBD1 (6 bases). The length of the CDR3 is 12 residues. Germline lookup yields CDR1 GTSNPN and CDR2 SVGIG (reference sequence). V was cut by 1 base and J by 3 bases, with 6 bases left in between. The CDR3 nucleotides are TGTGCCTGGAGTGGGACAGACTATGGCTACACCTTC. As protein: CAWSGTDYGYTF. Filled out from reference TRBV30 and TRBJ1-2, the complete variable domain reads SQTIHQWPATLVQPVGSPLSLECTVEGTSNPNLYWYRQAAGRGLQLLFYSVGIGQISSEVPQNLSASRPQDRQFILSSKKLLLSDSGFYLCAWSGTDYGYTFGSGTRLTVV.

The rearrangement uses TRBV2 and TRBJ1-2; D unresolved. This CDR3 region has 11 residues. Trimming took off 4 bases at V and 12 bases at J, with 12 bases between the two ends. Germline CDR1 is SNHLY and CDR2 is FYNNEI. Here the CDR3 reads CASSVYGSNTF. Written as DNA, the CDR3 is TGTGCCAGCAGTGTGTATGGGAGCAACACCTTC.

The CDR3 loop reads CASSQLTGAGDSPLHF. The CDR3 DNA reads TGTGCCAGCAGCCAACTGACAGGGGCGGGTGATTCACCCCTCCACTTT. The gene calls are TRBV4-2 and TRBJ1-6; 8 bases map to TRBD1. The germline V gene encodes CDR1 LGHNA and CDR2 YNFKEQ. This CDR3 contains 16 residues. After removal of 2 bases from V and 8 bases from J, the junction contained 8 bases not matched to a gene.

This clone came up once. The rearrangement uses TRBV19 and TRBJ1-6; TRBD1 agrees at 8 bases. Trimming cost V 4 bases and J 6 bases; bases outside gene matches: 8. Germline assignment: CDR1 LNHDA and CDR2 SQIVND (reference sequence). This CDR3 has 16 amino acids. DNA for the CDR3: TGTGCCAGTAGTAGCCCTCCGGGACAGGTTAATTCACCCCTCCACTTT. Amino acids: CASSSPPGQVNSPLHF.

The rearrangement links TRBV20-1 to TRBJ2-7; 7 positions match TRBD2. V was clipped by 3 bases and J by 6 bases; unmatched bases: 14. Germline CDR1 DFQATT, CDR2 SNEGSKA (reference sequence). The CDR3 has 15 residues. The CDR3: CSASPRTTGGFEQYF. In DNA, the CDR3 is TGCAGTGCTAGTCCCAGGACGACGGGAGGCTTCGAGCAGTACTTC.

This clone was seen only once. The chain couples TRBV19 to TRBJ2-7, with TRBD2 matching over 8 bases. The J segment lost 7 bases and the V segment lost 8 bases, leaving 16 bases of the junction unmatched. The CDR3 extends over 15 amino acids. In germline, CDR1 is LNHDA, CDR2 SQIVND (reference sequence). The CDR3 DNA follows: TGTGCCAGTGCCGGGACTAGTCGTTCTAGGGGTGAGCAGTACTTC. It translates to CASAGTSRSRGEQYF.

V and J are TRBV7-2 and TRBJ2-3; 8 bases align to TRBD1. J was trimmed by 1 base and V by 5 bases; bases with no gene match: 2. Germline CDR1 is SGHTA and CDR2 is FQGNSA. The CDR3 is made up of 14 amino acids. CDR3 bases: TGTGCCAGCAGCCAGGACAGGGGCACAGATACGCAGTATTTT. Translated, it gives CASSQDRGTDTQYF.

The chain recombines TRBV27 with TRBJ2-7; 8 nucleotides align to TRBD1. The CDR3 is 15 amino acids. V was clipped by 2 bases and J by 2 bases; unmatched bases: 5. Germline CDR1 MNHEY, CDR2 SMNVEV (reference sequence). CDR3 nucleotides: TGTGCCAGCAGTTTAAAGGGGACAGGCCCCTACGAGCAGTACTTC. Protein product: CASSLKGTGPYEQYF.

The chain joins TRBV30 to TRBJ2-7; a possible D gene is TRBD1 (5 bases). The CDR3 is 13 amino acids. Trimming removed 4 bases at V and 0 bases at J, with 10 bases between. CDR1 and CDR2 from the germline V gene are GTSNPN and SVGIG (reference sequence). CDR3 sequence (DNA): TGTGCCTGGAAAGGGGCTATCTCCTACGAGCAGTACTTC. Protein sequence: CAWKGAISYEQYF.

This chain joins TRBV6-5 and TRBJ2-7; D is unclear. Germline CDR1 MNHEY, CDR2 SVGAGI. The CDR3 sequence is 11 residues long. Trimming cost V 10 bases and J 2 bases, with 9 bases left between them. In nucleotides, the CDR3 is TGTGCCACCCCTTCTACCTACGAGCAGTACTTC. This codes for CATPSTYEQYF.

In its sample, this clone was seen a few times. The chain joins TRBV6-5 to TRBJ2-7, with a possible D match to TRBD1 (5 bases). The CDR3 totals 14 residues. Between the trimmed V and J ends, which lost 8 bases and 0 bases, there was a span of 14 bases. CDR1 and CDR2 from the germline V gene are MNHEY and SVGAGI. For the CDR3, the DNA is TGTGCCAGCGAAGACAGAGCTAGCTCCTACGAGCAGTACTTC. This encodes CASEDRASSYEQYF.

The V call is TRBV6-5, the J call TRBJ1-2; D is perhaps TRBD1 (5 bases). CDR3 length: 14 amino acids. Trimming removed 6 bases from V and 2 bases from J, with 13 bases in between. Germline V gene sequence: CDR1 MNHEY, CDR2 SVGAGI. The CDR3 DNA sequence: TGTGCCAGCAGAACCCTCCAGGGAAACTATGGCTACACCTTC. Protein product: CASRTLQGNYGYTF.

The V call is TRBV7-8, the J call TRBJ2-1; D gene uncertain. The CDR3 runs to 14 residues. Germline loops: CDR1 SGHVS, CDR2 FQNEAQ. Trimming removed 2 bases at V and 10 bases at J, with 15 bases between. The CDR3 DNA sequence: TGTGCCAGCAGCTTAAATAGGTCCCCCGGGGAGCAGTTCTTC. Its protein is CASSLNRSPGEQFF.

This sequence joins TRBV6-6 and TRBJ1-2; D not resolved. This CDR3 is 13 amino acids long. Germline-derived CDR1 and CDR2 are MNHNY and SVGAGI (reference sequence). V was cut by 6 bases and J by 7 bases, with 15 bases left in between. In DNA form, the CDR3 reads TGTGCCAGCAGGGGAGAGGGAAGGAGTGGCTACACCTTC. It encodes CASRGEGRSGYTF.

The chain combines TRBV14 with TRBJ2-1; 9 nucleotides match TRBD2. V lost 4 bases and J lost 4; bases outside the gene matches: 5. The length of the CDR3 is 15 residues. Germline V gives CDR1 SGHDN, CDR2 FVKESK. For the CDR3, the DNA is TGTGCCAGCAGCCTTGGGACTAGCAGGTACAATGAGCAGTTCTTC. Translation gives CASSLGTSRYNEQFF.

The gene calls are TRBV5-4 and TRBJ2-5; D unresolved. Germline V gives CDR1 SGHNT, CDR2 YYREEE (reference sequence). V was shortened by 0 bases and J by 2 bases, with 8 bases between the two germline ends. The CDR3 contains 14 residues. CDR3 coding DNA: TGTGCCAGCAGCTTGGAGAGTTTACAAGAGACCCAGTACTTC. Protein product: CASSLESLQETQYF. Supplemented by reference TRBV5-4 and TRBJ2-5, the full variable domain reads ETGVTQSPTHLIKTRGQQVTLRCSSQSGHNTVSWYQQALGQGPQFIFQYYREEENGRGNFPPRFSGLQFPNYSSELNVNALELDDSALYLCASSLESLQETQYFGPGTRLLVL.